The rows below give T cell receptor beta chains drawn from one sample of a study of CD8+CD57+ T cells in acquired aplastic anemia. MiXCR, run by TCRdb on the reads, gives a single entry per CDR3 protein. The sample records approximately 190,000 distinct CDR3 sequences, 64% being singletons. The sequencing sample was made of sorted CD4+, CD8+, or CD8+CD57+ T cells (not recorded which) from PBMCs. The receptor set was obtained from a human donor with severe aplastic anemia or a healthy control (not recorded which). CDR3s include the opening cysteine and the closing phenylalanine or tryptophan. A D gene is named only where the DNA matches it firmly. Expanded clones are given a class, and other clones once, few, many or no size at all.

d_gene: NA; v_gene: TRBV2; abundance: NA; j_gene: TRBJ2-7; CDR3nt: TGTGCCAGCAGGCCGCTGGGAGGCTACGAGCAGTACTTC; CDR3aa: CASRPLGGYEQYF
d_gene: NA; v_gene: TRBV7-9; abundance: NA; j_gene: TRBJ2-1; CDR3nt: TGTGCCAGCAGCGTCCGGGCCTGGGAGAATGAGCAGTTCTTC; CDR3aa: CASSVRAWENEQFF
d_gene: NA; v_gene: TRBV20-1; abundance: NA; j_gene: TRBJ2-7; CDR3nt: TGCAGTGCTCGGGAAAGCTCCTACGAGCAGTACTTC; CDR3aa: CSARESSYEQYF
d_gene: NA; v_gene: TRBV7-9; abundance: NA; j_gene: TRBJ2-7; CDR3nt: TGTGCCAGCAGCTTATTGGACTACGAGCAGTACTTC; CDR3aa: CASSLLDYEQYF
d_gene: TRBD1; v_gene: TRBV25-1; abundance: NA; j_gene: TRBJ1-6; CDR3nt: TGTGCCAGCAGCCTTGGACAGGCCGGTTCACCCCTCCACTTT; CDR3aa: CASSLGQAGSPLHF
d_gene: NA; v_gene: TRBV5-4; abundance: NA; j_gene: TRBJ2-5; CDR3nt: TGTGCCAGCAGCCCCGGGTGGGGCCGTGACCAAGAGACCCAGTACTTC; CDR3aa: CASSPGWGRDQETQYF
d_gene: NA; v_gene: TRBV20-1; abundance: NA; j_gene: TRBJ1-2; CDR3nt: TGCAGTGCTGGAGACTGGAACTATGGCTACACCTTC; CDR3aa: CSAGDWNYGYTF
d_gene: TRBD1; v_gene: TRBV29-1; abundance: NA; j_gene: TRBJ1-1; CDR3nt: TGCAGCGTTTCCGGGACAGGTACTGAAGCTTTCTTT; CDR3aa: CSVSGTGTEAFF
d_gene: NA; v_gene: TRBV7-3; abundance: NA; j_gene: TRBJ2-7; CDR3nt: TGTGCCAGCAGCTTACCCGAAAAGCAGTACTTC; CDR3aa: CASSLPEKQYF
d_gene: TRBD1; v_gene: TRBV9; abundance: once; j_gene: TRBJ2-2; CDR3nt: TGCGCCAGCAGCTGGACAGGGCTGAACACCGGGGAGCTGTTTTTT; CDR3aa: CASSWTGLNTGELFF
d_gene: NA; v_gene: TRBV2; abundance: NA; j_gene: TRBJ2-3; CDR3nt: TGTGCCAGCAGTGGGCAAATCGGAGACACAGATACGCAGTATTTT; CDR3aa: CASSGQIGDTDTQYF
d_gene: TRBD2; v_gene: TRBV20-1; abundance: few; j_gene: TRBJ2-1; CDR3nt: TGCAGTGCTAGGGGCCAGCTAGCGGGAAACAATGAGCAGTTCTTC; CDR3aa: CSARGQLAGNNEQFF
d_gene: TRBD1; v_gene: TRBV10-1; abundance: NA; j_gene: TRBJ2-5; CDR3nt: TGCGCCAGCAGGCCCGGGACAGGACATGTTTTGTCAAAGACCCAGTACTTC; CDR3aa: CASRPGTGHVLSKTQYF
d_gene: TRBD1; v_gene: TRBV13; abundance: NA; j_gene: TRBJ2-7; CDR3nt: TGTGCCAGCAGCTTGAGGGACAGATACTACGAGCAGTACTTC; CDR3aa: CASSLRDRYYEQYF